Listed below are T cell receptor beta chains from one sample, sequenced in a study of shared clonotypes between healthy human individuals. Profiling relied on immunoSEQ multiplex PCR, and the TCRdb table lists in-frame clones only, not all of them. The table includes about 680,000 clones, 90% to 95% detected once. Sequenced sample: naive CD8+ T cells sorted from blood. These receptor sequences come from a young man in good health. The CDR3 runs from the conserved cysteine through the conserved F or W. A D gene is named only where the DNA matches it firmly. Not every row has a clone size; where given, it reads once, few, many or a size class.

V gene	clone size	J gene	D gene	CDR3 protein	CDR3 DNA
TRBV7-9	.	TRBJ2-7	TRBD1	CASSLGPGQGFDEQYF	TGTGCCAGCAGCTTAGGGCCCGGACAGGGGTTCGACGAGCAGTACTTC
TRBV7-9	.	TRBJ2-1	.	CASSYQTEQFF	TGTGCCAGCAGCTACCAAACCGAGCAGTTCTTC
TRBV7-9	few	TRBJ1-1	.	CASSLGTEAFF	TGTGCCAGCAGCCTTGGGACTGAAGCTTTCTTT
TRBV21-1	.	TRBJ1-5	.	CASSKIWGQPQHF	TGTGCCAGCAGCAAAATATGGGGACAGCCCCAGCATTTT
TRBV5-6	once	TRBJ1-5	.	CASRRDQLGYGGNQPQHF	TGTGCCAGCAGAAGGGATCAGCTCGGTTATGGTGGCAATCAGCCCCAGCATTTT
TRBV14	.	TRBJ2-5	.	CASSQDLIDRRSETQYF	TGTGCCAGCAGCCAAGATCTCATCGACAGGAGGAGCGAGACCCAGTACTTC
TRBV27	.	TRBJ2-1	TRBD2	CASLPFGLADANNEQFF	TGTGCCAGCTTACCCTTTGGACTAGCGGACGCCAATAATGAGCAGTTCTTC
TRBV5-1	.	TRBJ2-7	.	CASSLGGISYEQYF	TGCGCCAGCAGCTTGGGTGGCATCTCCTACGAGCAGTACTTC
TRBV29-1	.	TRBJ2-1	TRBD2	CSVEDPGLARNEQFF	TGCAGCGTTGAAGATCCGGGACTAGCGCGGAATGAGCAGTTCTTC
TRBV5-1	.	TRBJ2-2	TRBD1	CASSVGNLQGYTGELFF	TGCGCCAGCAGCGTAGGAAACTTACAGGGGTACACCGGGGAGCTGTTTTTT
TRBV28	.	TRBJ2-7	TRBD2	CASAGDLAGAPYEQYF	TGTGCCAGCGCGGGGGATTTAGCGGGAGCCCCCTACGAGCAGTACTTC
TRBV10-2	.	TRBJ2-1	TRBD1	CASSEGTVYNEQFF	TGCGCCAGCAGTGAGGGGACAGTTTACAATGAGCAGTTCTTC
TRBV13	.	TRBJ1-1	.	CASSLVPGGNTEAFF	TGTGCCAGCAGCTTAGTTCCGGGAGGGAACACTGAAGCTTTCTTT
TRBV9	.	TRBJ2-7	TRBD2	CASSVGGLAGDEQYF	TGTGCCAGCAGCGTAGGAGGATTAGCGGGAGACGAGCAGTACTTC
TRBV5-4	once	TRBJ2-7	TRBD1	CASSSPGQNPYEQYF	TGTGCCAGCAGCTCCCCGGGACAGAATCCCTACGAGCAGTACTTC
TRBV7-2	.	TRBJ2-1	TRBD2	CASSPHSGSKTISYNEQFF	TGTGCCAGCAGCCCCCATAGCGGGAGTAAAACGATCTCCTACAATGAGCAGTTCTTC